This TCR beta chain stems from a study of T cells expressing NK-cell markers. The germline CDR1 and CDR2 sequences are LNHNV and YYDKDF (reference sequence). CDR3 length equals 14 residues. TCRdb reprocessed the 5' RACE reads and stores each CDR3 protein as one record, lacking DNA. The table for this sample gives about 150,000 distinct CDR3 sequences. This TCR derives from a man younger than 35 in good health. The chain couples TRBV15 to TRBJ2-2. The material sequenced was blood T cells: a sorted CD56 or NKG2C T cell subset, CD4+ or CD8+ T cells, or bulk PBMC T cells (not recorded which). CDR3 region: CATSREQNTGELFF.